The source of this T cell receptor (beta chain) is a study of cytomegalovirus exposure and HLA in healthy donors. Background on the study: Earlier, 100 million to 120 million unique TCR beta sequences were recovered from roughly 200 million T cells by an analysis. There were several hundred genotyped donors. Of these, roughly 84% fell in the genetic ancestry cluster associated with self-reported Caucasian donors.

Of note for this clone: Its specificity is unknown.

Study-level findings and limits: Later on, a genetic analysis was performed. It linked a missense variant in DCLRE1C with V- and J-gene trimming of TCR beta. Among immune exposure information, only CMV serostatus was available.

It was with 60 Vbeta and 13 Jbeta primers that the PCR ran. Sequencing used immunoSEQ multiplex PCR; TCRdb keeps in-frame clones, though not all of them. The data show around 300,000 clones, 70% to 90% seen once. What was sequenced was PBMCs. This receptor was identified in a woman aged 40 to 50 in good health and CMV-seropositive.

CDR3 region: CASSWGEGTDTQYF. Here the CDR3 DNA reads TGCGCCAGCAGCTGGGGGGAGGGCACAGATACGCAGTATTTT. This sequence joins TRBV5-1 and TRBJ2-3; D possibly corresponds to TRBD2 (6 bases). The length of the CDR3 is 14 residues. V was cut by 3 bases and J by 1 base, with 9 bases left in between. CDR1 SGHRS and CDR2 YFSETQ come from the germline V gene.